The subject of this entry is one TCR beta chain. This sample is part of a study of T cell responses to AZD1222 COVID-19 vaccine. Profiled with immunoSEQ multiplex PCR; TCRdb holds only in-frame clones, not every one. This sample has 100,000 to 150,000 clones, with roughly 94% found just once. There are 14 residues in the CDR3. Trimming cost V 6 bases and J 5 bases; bases outside gene matches: 5. Germline V gives CDR1 LGHNA, CDR2 YNFKEQ. The TCR comes from an adult in good health. This sample comprised peripheral blood, obtained on day 0 of AZD1222 vaccination. The chain is built from TRBV4-2 and TRBJ2-3; 10 nucleotides match TRBD2. The CDR3 loop reads CASSESGRVDTQYF. In nucleotides, the CDR3 is TGTGCCAGCAGTGAGAGCGGGAGGGTAGATACGCAGTATTTT.